A selection of T cell receptor beta chains follows, all from one sample in a study of T cell responses to AZD1222 COVID-19 vaccine. Libraries were prepared by immunoSEQ multiplex PCR; TCRdb keeps only in-frame clonotypes and omits some of them. The table lists around 97,000 clones, approximately 89% of them singletons. Here the sequenced sample was peripheral blood, taken on day 0 of AZD1222 vaccination. The receptors here all came from an adult in good health. The CDR3 runs from the conserved cysteine through the conserved F or W. D genes are given only for firm matches. Some rows mark clone size as missing; the rest say once, few, many or name a class of expanded clone.

NA,TRBJ1-5,TRBV9,17,TRBD1,TGTGCCAGCAGCGTACCCGCTACAGGGGGCGGCAATCAGCCCCAGCATTTT,CASSVPATGGGNQPQHF
NA,TRBJ1-2,TRBV19,13,TRBD1,TGTGCCAGTAGTACCATGACAGGGGAGGGCTACACCTTC,CASSTMTGEGYTF
NA,TRBJ1-4,TRBV5-8,15,TRBD1,TGTGCCAGCAGCGACCAGGGGGCAGCTAATGAAAAACTGTTTTTT,CASSDQGAANEKLFF
NA,TRBJ2-5,TRBV14,14,NA,TGTGCCAGCAGCCAAGTCGGGGGGCCCGAGACCCAGTACTTC,CASSQVGGPETQYF
once,TRBJ2-7,TRBV6-6,11,NA,TGTGCCAGCACCAGAGCCTACGAGCAGTACTTC,CASTRAYEQYF
NA,TRBJ1-2,TRBV6-5,14,TRBD1,TGTGCCAGCACCGACAGGGAAACTGGGTATGGCTACACCTTC,CASTDRETGYGYTF
NA,TRBJ2-3,TRBV7-2,15,NA,TGTGCCAGCAGCTTAGCGCGGAAAAACACAGATACGCAGTATTTT,CASSLARKNTDTQYF
NA,TRBJ1-1,TRBV6-2/TRBV6-3,14,NA,TGTGCCAGCAGTGAGGGGACGGTGAACACTGAAGCTTTCTTT,CASSEGTVNTEAFF
NA,TRBJ2-3,TRBV5-1,18,NA,TGCGCCAGCAGCTTACTATATGACCTTACGACAGGCACAGATACGCAGTATTTT,CASSLLYDLTTGTDTQYF
once,TRBJ1-4,TRBV6-5,12,NA,TGTGCCAGCAGTTCCACTGGTGAAAAACTGTTTTTT,CASSSTGEKLFF
NA,TRBJ2-1,TRBV24-1,14,NA,TGTGCCACCAGTATATCTGGTCTTTACAATGAGCAGTTCTTC,CATSISGLYNEQFF
NA,TRBJ2-1,TRBV9,15,TRBD1,TGTGCCAGCAGCGTTTGGGGACAGGGCGACAATGAGCAGTTCTTC,CASSVWGQGDNEQFF
few,TRBJ2-5,TRBV7-9,17,TRBD1,TGTGCCAGCAGCTCGGACAGGCCGGTCGGGTACCAAGAGACCCAGTACTTC,CASSSDRPVGYQETQYF
NA,TRBJ1-1,TRBV29-1,14,TRBD1,TGCAGCGCCGAGACAGGGACATCCGTCACTGAAGCTTTCTTT,CSAETGTSVTEAFF
NA,TRBJ2-7,TRBV27,14,TRBD1,TGTGCCAGCAGAACCGGGACAGGGGTCGCCGAGCAGTACTTC,CASRTGTGVAEQYF
NA,TRBJ1-4,TRBV2,14,NA,TGTGCCAGCTTGAGTGGGGGAGTTGGGGAAAAACTGTTTTTT,CASLSGGVGEKLFF
NA,TRBJ1-3,TRBV25-1,13,NA,TGTGCCAGCAGGTCAGGGACTGGAAACACCATATATTTT,CASRSGTGNTIYF
NA,TRBJ2-7,TRBV7-2,17,TRBD2,TGTGCCAGCAGCTTAGCTATCCTGGGGGGGTCCTCCTACGAGCAGTACTTC,CASSLAILGGSSYEQYF
NA,TRBJ2-7,TRBV18,15,TRBD1,TGTGCCAGCTCAGATCGGACAGGGGGGACCCTGCTTCAGTACTTC,CASSDRTGGTLLQYF
few,TRBJ1-3,TRBV27,16,NA,TGTGCCAGCAGTTTATCAGGGGTCCTCTCTGGAAACACCATATATTTT,CASSLSGVLSGNTIYF
NA,TRBJ2-3,TRBV7-3,11,NA,TGTGCCAGCGGGGGCTCAGATACGCAGTATTTT,CASGGSDTQYF
NA,TRBJ2-7,TRBV6-2/TRBV6-3,11,NA,TGTGCCAGCAGTGACTCCTACGAGCAGTACTTC,CASSDSYEQYF
NA,TRBJ1-6,TRBV10-3,16,NA,TGTGCCACGAGAGCAGGTGCGAGCTCCTATAATTCACCCCTCCACTTT,CATRAGASSYNSPLHF
NA,TRBJ2-7,TRBV12-3/TRBV12-4,10,NA,TGTGCCAGCAGTTTAAACGAGCAGTACTTC,CASSLNEQYF
NA,TRBJ2-2,TRBV7-3,18,TRBD2,TGTGCCAGCAGCCGCGGATTTTGGCGGGGGACGAACACCGGGGAGCTGTTTTTT,CASSRGFWRGTNTGELFF
NA,TRBJ1-5,TRBV6-2/TRBV6-3,17,TRBD1,TGTGCCAGCAGTTACTCCCTGGGACAGCTTATTGGGAGCCCCCAGCATTTT,CASSYSLGQLIGSPQHF